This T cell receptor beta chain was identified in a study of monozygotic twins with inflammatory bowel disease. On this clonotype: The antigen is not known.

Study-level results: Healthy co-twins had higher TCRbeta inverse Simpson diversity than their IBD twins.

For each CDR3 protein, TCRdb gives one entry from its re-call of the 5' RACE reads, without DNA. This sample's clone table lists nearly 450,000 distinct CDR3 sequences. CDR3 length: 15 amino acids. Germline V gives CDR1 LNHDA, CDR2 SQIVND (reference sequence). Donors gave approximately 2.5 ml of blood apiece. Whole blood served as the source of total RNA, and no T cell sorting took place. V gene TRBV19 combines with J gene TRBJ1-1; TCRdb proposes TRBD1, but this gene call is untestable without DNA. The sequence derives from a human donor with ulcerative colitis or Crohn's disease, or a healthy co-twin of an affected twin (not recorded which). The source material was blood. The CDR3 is CASSVGDRVISEAFF.